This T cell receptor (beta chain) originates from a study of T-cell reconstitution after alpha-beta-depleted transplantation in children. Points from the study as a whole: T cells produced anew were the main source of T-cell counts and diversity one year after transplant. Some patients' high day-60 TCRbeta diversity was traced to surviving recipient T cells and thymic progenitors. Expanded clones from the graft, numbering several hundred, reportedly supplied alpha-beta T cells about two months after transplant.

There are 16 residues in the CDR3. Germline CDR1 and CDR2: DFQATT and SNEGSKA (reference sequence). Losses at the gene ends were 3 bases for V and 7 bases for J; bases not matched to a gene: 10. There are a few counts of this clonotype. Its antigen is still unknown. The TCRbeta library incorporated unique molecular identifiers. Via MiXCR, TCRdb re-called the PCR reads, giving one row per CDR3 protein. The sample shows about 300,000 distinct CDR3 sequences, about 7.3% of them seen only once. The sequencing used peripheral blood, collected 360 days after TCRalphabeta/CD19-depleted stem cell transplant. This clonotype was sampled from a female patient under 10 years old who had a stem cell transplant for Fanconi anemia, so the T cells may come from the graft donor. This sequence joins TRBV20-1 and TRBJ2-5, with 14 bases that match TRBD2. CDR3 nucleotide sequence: TGCAGTGCTAGCGGGACCGGGACTAGCGGGGGAACGACCCAGTACTTC. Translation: CSASGTGTSGGTTQYF.